This record looks at one T cell receptor beta chain sequence and its context. Its matching antigen is unknown. Carried by the TCR beta cDNA libraries were unique molecular identifiers. The T cell input of roughly 0.9 to 10 million gave about half a million cDNA molecules. Each CDR3 protein gets one entry after TCRdb re-called the PCR reads with MiXCR. The table includes about half a million distinct CDR3 sequences, 40% to 55% detected once. This entry belongs to a study of post-analysis software for immune sequencing data. Study conclusions and caveats: Strong same-batch co-clustering of samples appeared with F measure clustering. There was significantly lower normalized Chao1 diversity in multiple sclerosis patients than in controls. Patients carried five TRBV segments more frequently than controls did, and TRBV5-6, TRBV5-1 and TRBV20-1 were among them.

CDR1 and CDR2 from the germline V gene are MDHEN and SYDVKM. V shed 2 bases and J 1 base; nucleotides not matched to a gene: 3. The CDR3 is 15 residues long. The TCR sequence derives from a girl aged 5 to 17 with multiple sclerosis. The chain joins TRBV28 to TRBJ2-7; 9 nucleotides align to TRBD2. The source material was blood. CDR3 region: CASSLILAGSYEQYF. The DNA for the CDR3 is TGTGCCAGCAGTTTAATCCTAGCGGGGTCCTACGAGCAGTACTTC.